Listed here are 19 T cell receptor beta chains from one sample, sequenced in a study of tumor-infiltrating lymphocytes in primary liver carcinoma. Co-extracted RNA and DNA came from 20-30 mg of unsorted bulk tissue. From around 520 ng of total RNA, TCR beta-specific cDNA was reverse-transcribed using a constant-region primer. Libraries of TCR beta came from three nested multiplex PCR rounds with slightly modified ARM-PCR. In the first two PCR rounds, TRBV1-TRBV30 forward primers were paired with a C-beta reverse primer, and each round lasted approximately 9 cycles. TCRdb independently ran MiXCR on the multiplex PCR reads; one entry per CDR3 protein. The sample lists approximately 110,000 distinct CDR3 sequences, under 65% occurring once. Sequencing used liver tumor tissue from sampling region 3. Subset: tumor region T3, left-lateral pole. The source is a woman aged 55-69 years with primary liver carcinoma and hepatitis B virus infection.

In the case of this clonotype: It may be a read error: a sequence one base away is much more abundant. CDR3 residues: CASSQGAGTEAFF. CDR3 nucleotides: TGCGCCAGCAGCCAGGGGGCGGGCACTGAAGCTTTCTTT. J is TRBJ1-1 and V is TRBV5-1; 8 nucleotides line up with TRBD1. Trimming removed 4 bases from V and 4 bases from J; junction bases left unmatched: 3. Per germline, CDR1 SGHRS and CDR2 YFSETQ. The CDR3 has 13 residues. Full variable domain (missing parts from reference TRBV5-1 and TRBJ1-1): KAGVTQTPRYLIKTRGQQVTLSCSPISGHRSVSWYQQTPGQGLQFLFEYFSETQRNKGNFPGRFSGRQFSNSRSEMNVSTLELGDSALYLCASSQGAGTEAFFGQGTRLTVV.

Concerning this clonotype itself: The germline gene is not matched at one end of the junction; a read error may be the cause. The chain joins TRBV28 to TRBJ2-7; no reliable D call. The CDR3 totals 16 residues. Germline CDR1 reads MDHEN; CDR2 reads SYDVKM. The CDR3 DNA follows: TGTACCAGCGCCCTCAAGACGTCCCTAACTTTCAACGAGCAGTACTTC. This encodes CTSALKTSLTFNEQYF.

This clonotype was observed at least ten times. This chain links TRBV11-2 with TRBJ2-7; D may match TRBD1 or TRBD2 (5 bases each). Trimming shortened V by 7 bases and J by 3 bases, and 19 bases separated the two germline ends. Germline V gene data show CDR1 as SGHAT and CDR2 as FQNNGV. The CDR3 covers 15 residues. This CDR3 reads CASTRTSSSYYEQYF. Written as DNA, the CDR3 is TGTGCCAGCACCAGGACATCTTCTAGCTACTACGAGCAGTACTTC.

The chain is built from TRBV6-5 and TRBJ1-1, with D possibly matching TRBD1 (6 bases). The germline V gene has CDR1 MNHEY and CDR2 SVGAGI. V was shortened by 10 bases and J by 0 bases, with 15 bases between the two germline ends. This CDR3 region has 14 residues. CDR3 loop: CANRVGSMNTEAFF. CDR3 coding DNA: TGTGCCAACAGGGTAGGCTCCATGAACACTGAAGCTTTCTTT.

With regard to this clonotype: Germline is not matched at one junction end, which may reflect a read error. The chain has TRBV7-2 and TRBJ2-3; D call uncertain. This CDR3 is built from 14 residues. Germline lookup yields CDR1 SGHTA and CDR2 FQGNSA. The CDR3, as DNA: TGTGCCAGCAGCTTAGCCATTAGAACAGAAACGCAGTATTTT. This encodes CASSLAIRTETQYF.

As for this clonotype: Sequence at one end of the junction differs from germline and may be a read error. V gene TRBV11-2 combines with J gene TRBJ1-1; 11 positions agree with TRBD1. Germline V gene sequence: CDR1 SGHAT, CDR2 FQNNGV. The CDR3 consists of 14 residues. CDR3 nucleotide sequence: TGTGTCAGCAGCTCCGGACAGGGGGCTTACGGCGCGTTCTTT. Translation: CVSSSGQGAYGAFF.

To note about this clonotype: Without the conserved terminal phenylalanine or tryptophan, this CDR3 likely stems from a read error. The rearrangement uses TRBV6-1 and TRBJ1-1; D unresolved. Germline values: CDR1 MNHNS, CDR2 SASEGT. The germline V and J ends were trimmed by 4 bases and 0 bases, with 12 bases remaining between them. The CDR3 runs 15 residues. In DNA, the CDR3 is TGTGCCAGCAGTGTCGGAGACGGGGTGAACACTGAAGCTTTCTCT. This gives the protein CASSVGDGVNTEAFS.

In regard to this clonotype: The junction shows a germline mismatch at one end, possibly a read error. This sequence joins TRBV24-1 and TRBJ2-1; the D gene could be TRBD1 or TRBD2 (6 bases each). The CDR3 consists of 15 residues. CDR1 is KGHDR and CDR2 is SFDVKD in the germline V gene. CDR3 DNA sequence: TGTGCCACCAGTGATTTAGGGGGGACGGACAATGAGCAATTCTTC. This sequence encodes CATSDLGGTDNEQFF.

CDR3 sequence (DNA): TGTGCCACGGGAGCGAGGATCTCCTACAATGTGAAGTTCTTC. This sequence encodes CATGARISYNVKFF. The rearrangement uses TRBV11-2 and TRBJ2-1, with D possibly matching TRBD2 (6 bases). The CDR3 length is 14 residues. Germline V gene sequence: CDR1 SGHAT, CDR2 FQNNGV. Trimming removed 10 bases at V and 14 bases at J, with 27 bases between. The variable domain in full, completed from reference TRBV11-2 and TRBJ2-1, reads EAGVAQSPRYKIIEKRQSVAFWCNPISGHATLYWYQQILGQGPKLLIQFQNNGVVDDSQLPKDRFSAERLKGVDSTLKIQPAKLEDSAVYLCATGARISYNVKFFGPGTRLTVL.

Worth noting for this clonotype: One end of the junction is discordant with germline, which a read error may explain. V and J are TRBV6-6 and TRBJ2-5; possible D gene TRBD2, 6 bases. The length of the CDR3 is 15 residues. Germline V lookup: CDR1 MNHNY, CDR2 SVGAGI (reference sequence). CDR3 residues: CASGYYGGQQETQYF. The CDR3 region has the DNA TGTGCCAGCGGTTACTACGGGGGTCAGCAAGAGACCCAGTATTTC.

Details on this clonotype: One junction end does not reproduce the germline sequence, and a read error may be involved. The chain is built from TRBV10-3 and TRBJ2-3, with 8 positions matching TRBD1. CDR3 size: 13 residues. Per germline, CDR1 ENHRY and CDR2 SYGVKD. The CDR3 spells CTIRRQGSDTQYF. The CDR3 DNA reads as TGTACCATCAGGAGACAGGGGTCAGATACGCAGTATTTT.

A word on this clonotype: This may be a read error, as it is one base from a much larger clone. The chain employs TRBV10-2 and TRBJ1-6; D is undetermined. Trimming took 4 bases from V and 8 from J, leaving 18 bases between them. Germline V gene sequence: CDR1 WSHSY, CDR2 SAAADI. There are 16 residues in the CDR3. The CDR3 is CASSVSWLDGDSPLHF. The CDR3 nucleotides read TGCGCCAGCAGTGTCTCGTGGTTGGACGGTGATTCACCCCTCCACTTT.

With respect to this clonotype: Being one base from a much bigger clone, this may be a read error. The chain links TRBV24-1 to TRBJ2-1; D unclear. Germline CDR1 KGHDR, CDR2 SFDVKD. The germline V and J ends were trimmed by 0 bases and 12 bases, with 11 bases remaining between them. The CDR3 covers 13 residues. CDR3 coding DNA: TGTGCCACCAGTGATTTGACCCGGAAAGTGCAGTTCTTC. It yields the protein CATSDLTRKVQFF.

Points on this clonotype: A read error is likely, as this CDR3 ends without the conserved phenylalanine or tryptophan. CDR3 region: CASSRDPQRAGNTIYL. The CDR3 DNA is TGTGCCAGCAGTAGGGACCCTCAACGGGCTGGAAACACCATATATCTT. The chain carries TRBV6-1 and TRBJ1-3; perhaps TRBD1 as D (5 bases). This CDR3 has 16 residues. From germline, CDR1 is MNHNS and CDR2 SASEGT. V lost 5 bases to trimming and J lost 2 bases, with 16 bases between them.

This clonotype has more than one count but fewer than ten. J is TRBJ2-1 and V is TRBV14, with D maybe TRBD1 (5 bases). Trimming cost V 2 bases and J 12 bases, with 14 bases left between them. The CDR3 runs 13 residues. Per the germline V gene, CDR1 is SGHDN and CDR2 is FVKESK. The DNA of the CDR3 is TGTGCCAGCAGCCAACGACAGCTGATTGGGCAGTTCTTC. Its translation: CASSQRQLIGQFF.

The J gene is TRBJ2-3, the V gene TRBV11-3; D possibly corresponds to TRBD1 (5 bases). This CDR3 is built from 16 residues. Germline V gene data show CDR1 as SGHNT and CDR2 as YENEEA. V lost 1 base, J lost 1 base, and 12 bases lay in between. The chain's CDR3 is CASSLAYTRGTDTQYF. The DNA for the CDR3 is TGTGCCAGCAGCTTAGCTTACACCAGGGGCACAGATACGCAGTATTTT.

A note on this clonotype: Sequence at one end of the junction differs from germline and may be a read error. The chain couples TRBV20-1 to TRBJ2-3, with TRBD1 matching over 8 bases. In germline, CDR1 is DFQATT, CDR2 SNEGSKA (reference sequence). The CDR3 contains 19 residues. CDR3 nucleotide sequence: TGCAGTGCTAGAGAGCCGGGACAGGAACTCCGCCGCTTCACAGATAGGCAGTATTTT. Amino acid sequence: CSAREPGQELRRFTDRQYF.

The rearrangement links TRBV28 to TRBJ2-3; TRBD2 aligns across 11 bases. Germline CDR1 reads MDHEN; CDR2 reads SYDVKM. The CDR3 runs to 19 residues. The J segment lost 6 bases and the V segment lost 4 bases, leaving 18 bases of the junction unmatched. CDR3 coding DNA: TGTGCCAGCAGTTATTCGGGACTAGCGGCCGGGAGCCTCACGGATACGCAGTATTTT. Protein product: CASSYSGLAAGSLTDTQYF.

Details on this clonotype: The missing conserved phenylalanine or tryptophan at the end of this CDR3 makes a read error likely. CDR3: CASSSRLAGNIYEQFI. The CDR3 DNA is TGTGCCAGCAGTTCCAGACTAGCGGGCAATATCTATGAGCAGTTCATC. The chain has TRBV12-3 or TRBV12-4 and TRBJ2-1; 10 bases align to TRBD2. The CDR3 loop spans 16 amino acids. V lost 4 bases to trimming and J lost 8 bases; unmatched junction nucleotides: 11.